This entry lists 27 T cell receptor beta chains sequenced from one sample in a study of regulatory T cells in long-lasting Graves disease. The sample's time point: newly diagnosed GD, antithyroid drugs for less than 3 months. Making the TCR library involved RNA that had been extracted from PBMCs. Construction of the TCR beta libraries employed iRepertoire HTBI primers in conjunction with Arm-PCR of CDR3 regions. TCRdb reprocessed the multiplex PCR reads with MiXCR, giving one entry per CDR3 protein. The profile shows 350,000 to 500,000 distinct CDR3 sequences, roughly 15% of them singletons. These records were also assigned to another study, of T cells in Graves' hyperthyroidism and ophthalmopathy.

The sample here was peripheral blood mononuclear cells (PBMCs), taken at new diagnosis, from a patient treated with antithyroid drugs. These receptors were collected from a woman in her late teens or twenties with Graves disease.

V is TRBV28 and J is TRBJ2-5; 9 bases are a match to TRBD2. In germline, CDR1 is MDHEN, CDR2 SYDVKM. The CDR3 extends over 17 amino acids. V was clipped by 1 base and J by 7 bases; unmatched bases: 13. CDR3 bases: TGTGCCAGCAGTTTATTTGTTGCGGGAGGGCCTATCGCGACCCAGTACTTC. Protein: CASSLFVAGGPIATQYF.

This clonotype was counted many times. V usage is TRBV2 and J usage is TRBJ2-1, with D perhaps given as TRBD1 or TRBD2 (5 bases each). CDR3 size: 13 residues. The V and J ends lost 5 bases and 6 bases respectively, with 11 bases between them. Germline lookup yields CDR1 SNHLY and CDR2 FYNNEI. This CDR3 is CASSRDPGNEQFF. The CDR3 DNA sequence: TGTGCCAGCAGTCGGGACCCCGGCAATGAGCAGTTCTTC. Complete variable domain (other parts from reference TRBV2 and TRBJ2-1): EPEVTQTPSHQVTQMGQEVILRCVPISNHLYFYWYRQILGQKVEFLVSFYNNEISEKSEIFDDQFSVERPDGSNFTLKIRSTKLEDSAMYFCASSRDPGNEQFFGPGTRLTVL.

This clonotype was picked up many times. The chain links TRBV20-1 to TRBJ2-7; D possibly corresponds to TRBD1 (6 bases). The germline V gene has CDR1 DFQATT and CDR2 SNEGSKA (reference sequence). The CDR3 is 14 residues long. V lost 3 bases, J lost 0 bases, and 12 bases lay in between. The CDR3 bases are TGCAGTGCTAGTGGGACACGGAACTCCTACGAGCAGTACTTC. It yields the protein CSASGTRNSYEQYF.

This clonotype was recorded a few times. This chain links TRBV6-1 with TRBJ2-1; TRBD1 matches at 8 bases. Germline trimming cut 11 bases from V and 3 bases from J; bases unmatched to any gene: 9. Germline CDR1 reads MNHNS; CDR2 reads SASEGT. The CDR3 sequence is 14 residues long. CDR3 DNA sequence: TGTGCCGCCGCTACAGGGGGAGGCTACAATGAGCAGTTCTTC. Translating gives CAAATGGGYNEQFF.

In this sample, this clonotype turned up many times. The chain carries TRBV3-1 and TRBJ2-5; D gene uncertain. The CDR3 is 14 residues long. Trimming cost V 0 bases and J 4 bases, with 9 bases left between them. Germline CDR1 is LGHDT and CDR2 is YNNKEL (reference sequence). CDR3 in DNA: TGTGCCAGCAGCCAAGATGTAGTTGCAGAGACCCAGTACTTC. Translating it yields CASSQDVVAETQYF.

This clonotype showed up just a few times. This chain links TRBV27 with TRBJ2-7; D possibly corresponds to TRBD2 (6 bases). The CDR3 covers 14 residues. Trimming shortened V by 5 bases and J by 2 bases, and 13 bases separated the two germline ends. CDR1 and CDR2 (germline): MNHEY, SMNVEV (reference sequence). CDR3 sequence reads: CASSPRAGTYEQYF. The CDR3 DNA is TGTGCCAGCAGTCCAAGGGCGGGGACCTACGAGCAGTACTTC.

About this clonotype itself: Since a much larger clone is just one base distant, this may be a read error. The chain couples TRBV13 to TRBJ2-1; no firm D call. The germline gives CDR1 PRHDT, CDR2 FYEKMQ (reference sequence). The CDR3 sequence is 16 residues long. CDR3 sequence reads: CASSLEQKSSYDEQFF. The CDR3, as DNA: TGTGCCAGCAGCTTAGAGCAGAAGAGCTCCTACGATGAGCAGTTCTTC.

This clonotype was detected ten times or more. J is TRBJ1-5 and V is TRBV2, with D unclear. CDR3 length: 11 amino acids. CDR1 and CDR2 from the germline V gene are SNHLY and FYNNEI. With 4 bases removed from V and 6 bases from J, the gap between germline ends came to 4 bases. The chain's CDR3 is CASSGGQPQHF. Written as DNA, the CDR3 is TGTGCCAGCAGTGGAGGTCAGCCCCAGCATTTT.

Many counts were recorded for this clonotype. The chain uses TRBV7-2 and TRBJ1-1; D ambiguous. Germline CDR1 is SGHTA and CDR2 is FQGNSA. This CDR3 has 18 amino acids. The V gene lost 1 base and the J gene lost 1 base, with 19 bases spanning the gap. CDR3 nucleotide sequence: TGTGCCAGCAGCTTAGACTTTAGTTTAGGGCTGGGGAACACTGAAGCTTTCTTT. Amino acids: CASSLDFSLGLGNTEAFF.

This clonotype occurred a few times. The V gene is TRBV28, the J gene TRBJ2-7; TRBD2 matches at 7 bases. The CDR3 totals 15 residues. The trim removed 7 bases at V and 1 base at J, leaving 10 bases unmatched. Per germline, CDR1 MDHEN and CDR2 SYDVKM. Here the CDR3 DNA reads TGTGCCAGCACCCTGGGGCTAGCGGAATCCTACGAGCAGTACTTC. It codes for CASTLGLAESYEQYF.

The V and J genes are TRBV12-3 or TRBV12-4 and TRBJ1-5; no reliable D call. The CDR3 has 15 residues. Trimming removed 0 bases at V and 2 bases at J, with 8 bases between. The CDR3 here is CASSLAGMGNQPQHF. For the CDR3, the DNA is TGTGCCAGCAGTTTAGCAGGGATGGGCAATCAGCCCCAGCATTTT.

This clonotype occurred many times. The chain combines TRBV28 with TRBJ1-1; 7 bases line up with TRBD1. CDR1 and CDR2 from the germline V gene are MDHEN and SYDVKM. V was clipped by 4 bases and J by 1 base; unmatched bases: 9. The CDR3 extends over 16 amino acids. CDR3 sequence reads: CASSWTGLSRNTEAFF. CDR3 bases: TGTGCCAGCAGTTGGACAGGACTCTCCAGGAACACTGAAGCTTTCTTT.

With regard to this clonotype: A much bigger clone sits one base away, suggesting this may be a read error. The chain combines TRBV27 with TRBJ1-2; D not certain. V was cut by 5 bases and J by 8 bases, with 12 bases left in between. CDR1 MNHEY and CDR2 SMNVEV come from the germline V gene (reference sequence). This CDR3 is 12 amino acids long. DNA of the CDR3: TGTGCCAGCAGTCTCGGATTTCGGGGCTACACCTTC. Residues: CASSLGFRGYTF.

The chain couples TRBV5-1 to TRBJ2-1; 7 bases are a match to TRBD2. J lost 8 bases, V lost 4 bases, and 12 bases had no gene match. CDR1 and CDR2 from the germline V gene are SGHRS and YFSETQ. This CDR3 has 15 residues. The CDR3 DNA reads TGCGCCAGCAGCCAGAGAGGGCCCCGGGGGGATGAGCAGTTCTTC. Protein product: CASSQRGPRGDEQFF.

V is TRBV4-1 and J is TRBJ2-3; 13 bases match TRBD2. Looked up from germline, CDR1 is MGHRA and CDR2 is YSYEKL. This CDR3 has 17 residues. Trimming removed 3 bases from V and 4 bases from J; junction bases left unmatched: 7. CDR3 protein: CASSHPLAGGPSDTQYF. CDR3 in DNA: TGCGCCAGCAGCCATCCACTAGCGGGAGGGCCCTCAGATACGCAGTATTTT.

The chain couples TRBV29-1 to TRBJ2-7; tentative D call: TRBD2 (5 bases). The V end lost 1 base, the J end lost 5 bases, and 9 bases lay between the germline ends. The germline CDR1 and CDR2 sequences are SQVTM and ANQGSEA. CDR3 length: 12 residues. The CDR3 sequence: CSVEVAGHEQYF. CDR3 nucleotide sequence: TGCAGCGTTGAAGTGGCGGGCCACGAGCAGTACTTC.

Worth noting for this clonotype: At one end, the junction sequence differs from germline, possibly due to a read error. V gene TRBV10-3 combines with J gene TRBJ1-1; D is undetermined. Germline CDR1 ENHRY, CDR2 SYGVKD. The CDR3 runs to 12 residues. The DNA for the CDR3 is TGTGCCGTCAGTGAGGGAGGGACTGAAGCTTTCTTT. Translating gives CAVSEGGTEAFF.

In its sample, this clonotype was seen a few times. The V and J genes are TRBV7-9 and TRBJ1-1, with a possible D match to TRBD1 (5 bases). V lost 3 bases to trimming and J lost 4 bases, with 12 bases between them. The CDR3 has 14 residues. In germline, CDR1 is SEHNR, CDR2 FQNEAQ (reference sequence). CDR3 DNA sequence: TGTGCCAGCAGCTTGGCAGGGAGGTCCACTGAAGCTTTCTTT. Translated: CASSLAGRSTEAFF.

A note on this clonotype: A much larger clone differs by one base, so this may be a read error. The V and J genes are TRBV6-2 or TRBV6-3 and TRBJ2-5; 8 nucleotides match TRBD1. This CDR3 region has 16 residues. Germline lookup yields CDR1 MNHEY and CDR2 SVGEGT. The V segment lost 7 bases and the J segment 2 bases; nucleotides outside the gene matches: 12. The CDR3 loop reads CASTSASDRGQETQYF. The CDR3 bases are TGTGCCAGCACCTCTGCGAGCGACAGGGGACAAGAGACCCAGTACTTC.

This clonotype was counted at least ten times. The chain has TRBV6-1 and TRBJ2-7; D may be TRBD2 (6 bases). The V and J ends lost 1 base and 0 bases respectively, with 10 bases between them. This CDR3 is 15 amino acids long. The germline V gene has CDR1 MNHNS and CDR2 SASEGT. The CDR3 region is CASSEEDSGSYEQYF. CDR3 in DNA: TGTGCCAGCAGTGAAGAGGATAGCGGCTCCTACGAGCAGTACTTC.

The chain uses TRBV28 and TRBJ2-7; TRBD2 matches 14 bases. Germline assignment: CDR1 MDHEN and CDR2 SYDVKM. The CDR3 runs 18 residues. V shed 4 bases and J 1 base; nucleotides not matched to a gene: 9. Written as DNA, the CDR3 is TGTGCCAGCAGTTCAGATTACGGGACTAGCGGGAGATCCTACGAGCAGTACTTC. It specifies CASSSDYGTSGRSYEQYF.

The chain couples TRBV12-5 to TRBJ2-1; 8 bases agree with TRBD2. The ends lost 4 bases at V and 0 bases at J; junction bases unmatched: 5. The germline V gene encodes CDR1 LGHNT and CDR2 FRNRAP. The CDR3 loop spans 16 amino acids. CDR3 loop: CASGWQTSDSYNEQFF. CDR3 sequence (DNA): TGTGCTAGTGGTTGGCAGACTAGCGACTCCTACAATGAGCAGTTCTTC.

This clonotype was recorded at least ten times. The chain is built from TRBV2 and TRBJ1-4; D remains ambiguous. The J call may be faulty, since TRBJ1-6 better matches the DNA end. The length of the CDR3 is 14 residues. Germline lookup yields CDR1 SNHLY and CDR2 FYNNEI. The CDR3 region has the DNA TGTGCCAGCAGAGATATGCCGGGTAATTCACCCCTCCACTTT. It specifies CASRDMPGNSPLHF.

This chain joins TRBV18 and TRBJ2-3; 11 nucleotides agree with TRBD1. V was pared by 0 bases and J by 5 bases, with 1 base of the junction left unmatched. Germline-derived CDR1 and CDR2 are KGHSH and LQKENI. CDR3 length: 15 residues. CDR3 in DNA: TGTGCCAGCTCACCACCGGACAGGGGGCAAGATACGCAGTATTTT. Amino acid sequence: CASSPPDRGQDTQYF.

This clonotype was seen ten or more times. V and J are TRBV12-3 or TRBV12-4 and TRBJ1-1, with a weak D call TRBD1 (6 bases). Trimming removed 6 bases at V and 8 bases at J, with 13 bases between. This CDR3 spans 12 amino acids. The CDR3 bases are TGTGCCAGCAGATGGGGGCAGAAGGAAGCTTTCTTT. Translated, it gives CASRWGQKEAFF.

This clonotype was detected only a few times. The V call is TRBV12-3 or TRBV12-4, the J call TRBJ1-1; a weak D match, TRBD1 (5 bases). This CDR3 contains 14 residues. V was clipped by 7 bases and J by 1 base, with 13 bases between them. CDR3 coding DNA: TGTGCCAGCACAGATTACGGGGGGAACACTGAAGCTTTCTTT. Its translation is CASTDYGGNTEAFF.

This clonotype was picked up many times. The chain recombines TRBV29-1 with TRBJ2-5; the D call may be TRBD1 or TRBD2 (7 bases each). The ends were cut back, 6 bases at V and 5 bases at J, with 22 bases in the middle. The V gene's germline CDR1 is SQVTM and CDR2 ANQGSEA. This CDR3 is 15 amino acids long. CDR3 DNA: TGCAGCGTAAACAGGGGAGGGGGTTTCTTGGAGACCCAGTACTTC. This encodes CSVNRGGGFLETQYF.